These 10 T cell receptor beta chains originate from one sample sequenced in a study of blood T cell repertoires in COVID-19. TCRdb keeps only in-frame clones here, not all; method: immunoSEQ multiplex PCR. The sample comprises 200,000 to 250,000 clones, about 87% of which are singletons, and 1.7% rests with the top ten. Sequenced sample: peripheral blood. All receptors derive from a man in his 70s with acute or convalescent COVID-19.

In its sample, this clone was seen a few times. The chain employs TRBV18 and TRBJ2-1, with TRBD2 matching 10 bases. Germline lookup yields CDR1 KGHSH and CDR2 LQKENI. The CDR3 is 16 amino acids. V was pared by 6 bases and J by 7 bases, with 12 bases of the junction left unmatched. DNA for the CDR3: TGTGCCAGCTCCCTTCTAGCGGGAGTGGGGGTGAATGAGCAGTTCTTC. Protein product: CASSLLAGVGVNEQFF.

J is TRBJ1-2 and V is TRBV7-9; 11 nucleotides match TRBD1. Germline assignment: CDR1 SEHNR and CDR2 FQNEAQ (reference sequence). This CDR3 region has 14 residues. J lost 8 bases, V lost 4 bases, and 6 bases had no gene match. For the CDR3, the DNA is TGTGCCAGCAGCTCGGACAGGGGGCTTGGAGGCTACACCTTC. Residues: CASSSDRGLGGYTF.

V usage is TRBV7-9 and J usage is TRBJ2-1, with D possibly TRBD1 on 5 matching bases. The germline V gene encodes CDR1 SEHNR and CDR2 FQNEAQ (reference sequence). With 6 bases removed from V and 10 bases from J, the gap between germline ends came to 13 bases. The CDR3 has 12 amino acids. CDR3 loop: CASRKGSTEQFF. CDR3 nucleotides: TGTGCCAGCAGGAAGGGGTCTACCGAGCAGTTCTTC.

The chain combines TRBV19 with TRBJ2-1; 16 nucleotides agree with TRBD2. With V trimmed by 5 bases and J by 6 bases, 7 bases remained unmatched. This CDR3 is built from 17 residues. Germline CDR1 is LNHDA and CDR2 is SQIVND (reference sequence). The CDR3 sequence: CASSATGLAGGPNEQFF. The DNA of the CDR3 is TGTGCCAGTAGTGCGACGGGACTAGCGGGAGGGCCCAATGAGCAGTTCTTC.

The rearrangement links TRBV29-1 to TRBJ1-2; TRBD1 matches at 7 bases. Germline values: CDR1 SQVTM, CDR2 ANQGSEA. This CDR3 has 13 amino acids. V was pared by 6 bases and J by 2 bases, with 6 bases of the junction left unmatched. The CDR3 coding sequence is TGCAGCGTGGGGGACAGTCGGAACTATGGCTACACCTTC. This sequence encodes CSVGDSRNYGYTF.

V usage is TRBV5-1 and J usage is TRBJ2-2, with D possibly matching TRBD1 (6 bases). The CDR3 length is 16 residues. Trimming left V 3 bases short and J 1 base short, with 13 bases between. Germline CDR1 and CDR2: SGHRS and YFSETQ. Written as DNA, the CDR3 is TGCGCCAGCAGCTGGGGACCGGGACAGAACACCGGGGAGCTGTTTTTT. This sequence encodes CASSWGPGQNTGELFF. The whole variable domain, remainder taken from reference TRBV5-1 and TRBJ2-2, is KAGVTQTPRYLIKTRGQQVTLSCSPISGHRSVSWYQQTPGQGLQFLFEYFSETQRNKGNFPGRFSGRQFSNSRSEMNVSTLELGDSALYLCASSWGPGQNTGELFFGEGSRLTVL.

The CDR3 is CASRAILNTGELFF. Here the CDR3 DNA reads TGCGCCAGCAGAGCAATATTGAACACCGGGGAGCTGTTTTTT. This rearrangement joins TRBV5-1 to TRBJ2-2; D remains unclear. V gave up 5 bases and J gave up 1 base, with 9 bases separating them. The CDR3 extends over 14 amino acids. Per germline, CDR1 SGHRS and CDR2 YFSETQ.

The genes are TRBV7-9 and TRBJ2-2, with 8 bases fitting TRBD1. Germline CDR1 reads SEHNR; CDR2 reads FQNEAQ (reference sequence). J lost 5 bases, V lost 7 bases, and 12 bases had no gene match. The CDR3 totals 16 residues. CDR3 sequence (DNA): TGTGCCAGCACCCAGGCCGGACAGGGAGATACCGGGGAGCTGTTTTTT. Its translation: CASTQAGQGDTGELFF. Full variable domain (rest looked up from reference TRBV7-9 and TRBJ2-2): DTGVSQNPRHKITKRGQNVTFRCDPISEHNRLYWYRQTLGQGPEFLTYFQNEAQLEKSRLLSDRFSAERPKGSFSTLEIQRTEQGDSAMYLCASTQAGQGDTGELFFGEGSRLTVL.

The chain's CDR3 is CASRQMTGGNEQFF. In DNA form, the CDR3 reads TGTGCCAGCAGGCAAATGACGGGAGGCAATGAGCAGTTCTTC. The V gene is TRBV6-5, the J gene TRBJ2-1; TRBD2 matches 7 bases. Germline lookup yields CDR1 MNHEY and CDR2 SVGAGI. CDR3 length equals 14 residues. Trimming removed 6 bases from V and 6 bases from J; junction bases left unmatched: 8.

The chain combines TRBV5-4 with TRBJ1-6; D call uncertain. The ends were cut back, 6 bases at V and 3 bases at J, with 13 bases in the middle. Germline CDR1 and CDR2: SGHNT and YYREEE (reference sequence). The CDR3 extends over 15 amino acids. The CDR3 nucleotides read TGTGCCAGCACCTTAGGAGGGAACTATAATTCACCCCTCCACTTT. This gives the protein CASTLGGNYNSPLHF.